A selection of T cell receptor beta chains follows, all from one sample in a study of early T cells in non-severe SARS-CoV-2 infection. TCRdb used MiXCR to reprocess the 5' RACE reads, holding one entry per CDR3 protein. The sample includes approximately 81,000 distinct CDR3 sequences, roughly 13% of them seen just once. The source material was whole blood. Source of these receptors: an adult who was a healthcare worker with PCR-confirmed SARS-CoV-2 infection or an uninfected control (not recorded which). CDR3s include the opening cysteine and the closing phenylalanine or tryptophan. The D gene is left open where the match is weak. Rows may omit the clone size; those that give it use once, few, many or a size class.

DNA: TGTGCCAGCAGCTTAAGATTGGTGGCCCGCCCCTCACCCCTCCACTTT; CDR3: CASSLRLVARPSPLHF; length: 16; V: TRBV5-6; D: .; J: TRBJ1-6; size: .
DNA: TGTGCCAGCAGCTTAGTCAGGGTGGATCCAGATACGCAGTATTTT; CDR3: CASSLVRVDPDTQYF; length: 15; V: TRBV7-8; D: .; J: TRBJ2-3; size: few
DNA: TGTGCCAGCAGCAAGGGACAGCCGCAAATGTTAAGGCAGTACTTC; CDR3: CASSKGQPQMLRQYF; length: 15; V: TRBV5-8; D: TRBD1; J: TRBJ2-7; size: few
DNA: TGTGCCAGCTCACCAAGGAGGGAGGCCGGGGAGCTGTTTTTT; CDR3: CASSPRREAGELFF; length: 14; V: TRBV18; D: .; J: TRBJ2-2; size: few
DNA: TGTGCCAGCAGGCCCGGGGGGCAACTATACTCACCCCTCCACTTT; CDR3: CASRPGGQLYSPLHF; length: 15; V: TRBV6-5; D: .; J: TRBJ1-6; size: few
DNA: TGTGCCAGCAGCCTCCCTAGCGGCCTAGCCAAAAACATTCAGTACTTC; CDR3: CASSLPSGLAKNIQYF; length: 16; V: TRBV5-6; D: TRBD2; J: TRBJ2-4; size: .
DNA: TGTGCCAGCAGTTACCAAGGACTGCAATTGGATGAGCAGTTCTTC; CDR3: CASSYQGLQLDEQFF; length: 15; V: TRBV6-2/TRBV6-3; D: .; J: TRBJ2-1; size: few
DNA: TGTGCCAGCAGTCAACAGGGAAACACCATATATTTT; CDR3: CASSQQGNTIYF; length: 12; V: TRBV6-5; D: .; J: TRBJ1-3; size: .
DNA: TGTGCCAGCACCTCGACTAGCGAGGGCGAGACCCAGTACTTC; CDR3: CASTSTSEGETQYF; length: 14; V: TRBV7-2; D: TRBD2; J: TRBJ2-5; size: few
DNA: TGTGCCAGCAGCTTAGTCCCACTAGCGGGAGGGCACAATGAGCAGTTCTTC; CDR3: CASSLVPLAGGHNEQFF; length: 17; V: TRBV7-3; D: TRBD2; J: TRBJ2-1; size: .
DNA: TGTGCCAGCAGCCCCGGGACCACGAACACCGGGGAGCTGTTTTTT; CDR3: CASSPGTTNTGELFF; length: 15; V: TRBV7-8; D: .; J: TRBJ2-2; size: many
DNA: TGCAGTGCCATAGTTGGTTACAATGAGCAGTTCTTC; CDR3: CSAIVGYNEQFF; length: 12; V: TRBV20-1; D: .; J: TRBJ2-1; size: many
DNA: TGCAGCGTTGTACCCCAGGATACGCAGTATTTT; CDR3: CSVVPQDTQYF; length: 11; V: TRBV29-1; D: .; J: TRBJ2-3; size: many
DNA: TGTGCCAGCAGTCTATCCGACAGTAACTCCTACGAGCAGTACTTC; CDR3: CASSLSDSNSYEQYF; length: 15; V: TRBV11-2; D: .; J: TRBJ2-7; size: few
DNA: TGTGCCAGCAGTCTCCTAGCGGGCCCTGGGAATGAGCAGTTCTTC; CDR3: CASSLLAGPGNEQFF; length: 15; V: TRBV28; D: TRBD2; J: TRBJ2-1; size: .
DNA: TGCAGTGCGCTACTAGCGTATGAGCAGTTCTTC; CDR3: CSALLAYEQFF; length: 11; V: TRBV20-1; D: TRBD2; J: TRBJ2-1; size: many
DNA: TGTGCCAGCAGTCCTCCGGGACTAGCGGGGGAAGGGACCCAGTACTTC; CDR3: CASSPPGLAGEGTQYF; length: 16; V: TRBV27; D: TRBD2; J: TRBJ2-5; size: .
DNA: TGTGCCAGCAGGGACAGGGGGGTTGATGAAAAACTGTTTTTT; CDR3: CASRDRGVDEKLFF; length: 14; V: TRBV6-2/TRBV6-3; D: TRBD1; J: TRBJ1-4; size: .
DNA: TGTGCCATCAGTGGCCAGGGTAACTATGGCTACACCTTC; CDR3: CAISGQGNYGYTF; length: 13; V: TRBV10-3; D: .; J: TRBJ1-2; size: many
DNA: TGTGCCAGCAGCCTCCGGTGGGGGGTGAACACTGAAGCTTTCTTT; CDR3: CASSLRWGVNTEAFF; length: 15; V: TRBV6-6; D: .; J: TRBJ1-1; size: few
DNA: TGTGCCAGCAGCCCCGCGGGGGGCCGCAATCAGCCCCAGCATTTT; CDR3: CASSPAGGRNQPQHF; length: 15; V: TRBV7-9; D: .; J: TRBJ1-5; size: many
DNA: TGCAGCGTTGGGGTTGGTCCTAACTATGGCTACACCTTC; CDR3: CSVGVGPNYGYTF; length: 13; V: TRBV29-1; D: .; J: TRBJ1-2; size: many
DNA: TGTGCCAGCAGCCCCATAGCGTCTCAGCAGTACTTC; CDR3: CASSPIASQQYF; length: 12; V: TRBV11-2; D: .; J: TRBJ2-7; size: .
DNA: TGTGCCAGCAGCTTACCCGGGGGCAGGGGCGCAGATCCTCACTACGAGCAGTACTTC; CDR3: CASSLPGGRGADPHYEQYF; length: 19; V: TRBV7-9; D: .; J: TRBJ2-7; size: .
DNA: TGTGCCAGCAGCTCGGGAGGAGGTCGAGAGACCCAGTACTTC; CDR3: CASSSGGGRETQYF; length: 14; V: TRBV7-6; D: TRBD2; J: TRBJ2-5; size: many
DNA: TGCAGTGCCTTAAATGGACAGGACAGCACAGATACGCAGTATTTT; CDR3: CSALNGQDSTDTQYF; length: 15; V: TRBV20-1; D: TRBD1; J: TRBJ2-3; size: many
DNA: TGTGCCAGCAGCTTCGAGCGGGGGGGCACGAATGAGCAGTTCTTC; CDR3: CASSFERGGTNEQFF; length: 15; V: TRBV11-3; D: TRBD2; J: TRBJ2-1; size: many
DNA: TGCAGCTCCGGGCCTCAGGAGACCCAGTACTTC; CDR3: CSSGPQETQYF; length: 11; V: TRBV29-1; D: .; J: TRBJ2-5; size: few
DNA: TGTGCCAGCAGCAACGGACTAGCGGTATCCTACGAGCAGTACTTC; CDR3: CASSNGLAVSYEQYF; length: 15; V: TRBV3-1; D: TRBD2; J: TRBJ2-7; size: .
DNA: TGCAGCGTACTCCTAGCGGGGCAGAATCAAGAGACCCAGTACTTC; CDR3: CSVLLAGQNQETQYF; length: 15; V: TRBV29-1; D: TRBD2; J: TRBJ2-5; size: many
DNA: TGTGCCAGCAGCTTAGAGATCCTAGCGGGAGGAGATACGCAGTATTTT; CDR3: CASSLEILAGGDTQYF; length: 16; V: TRBV7-8; D: TRBD2; J: TRBJ2-3; size: few
DNA: TGCAGTGCTAGCCCCTTAGCAGGGCGATATGGCTACACCTTC; CDR3: CSASPLAGRYGYTF; length: 14; V: TRBV20-1; D: .; J: TRBJ1-2; size: .
DNA: TGCGCCAGCAGGTTACAGGGATATATCTACAATGAGCAGTTCTTC; CDR3: CASRLQGYIYNEQFF; length: 15; V: TRBV5-1; D: .; J: TRBJ2-1; size: many
DNA: TGTGCCAGCAGCTTGGCCCACGAAGCTTTCTTT; CDR3: CASSLAHEAFF; length: 11; V: TRBV5-6; D: .; J: TRBJ1-1; size: .
DNA: TGTGCCAGCAGCTCGTTGGGGGACAGGGATTCGAATGAGCAGTTCTTC; CDR3: CASSSLGDRDSNEQFF; length: 16; V: TRBV7-9; D: TRBD1; J: TRBJ2-1; size: few
DNA: TGTGCCAGTAGTCTCGGACAGGCCTATAATGAAAAACTGTTTTTT; CDR3: CASSLGQAYNEKLFF; length: 15; V: TRBV19; D: TRBD1; J: TRBJ1-4; size: many
DNA: TGTGCCAGTAGTATTCTGGCGGGAGGGCCGACCGGGGAGCTGTTTTTT; CDR3: CASSILAGGPTGELFF; length: 16; V: TRBV19; D: TRBD2; J: TRBJ2-2; size: .
DNA: TGTGCCAGCAGTCGGACAGGGGACACCGGGGAGCTGTTTTTT; CDR3: CASSRTGDTGELFF; length: 14; V: TRBV27; D: TRBD1; J: TRBJ2-2; size: few
DNA: TGCAGCGTGACCCCAGACAGTGCCACCTACGAGCAGTACTTC; CDR3: CSVTPDSATYEQYF; length: 14; V: TRBV29-1; D: .; J: TRBJ2-7; size: .
DNA: TGTGCCAGCAGTCCGAACTTAGCGGTGTACGAGCAGTACTTC; CDR3: CASSPNLAVYEQYF; length: 14; V: TRBV28; D: .; J: TRBJ2-7; size: few
DNA: TGTGCCAGCAGCCGGGGACAGGTCAATGAAAAACTGTTTTTT; CDR3: CASSRGQVNEKLFF; length: 14; V: TRBV6-1; D: TRBD1; J: TRBJ1-4; size: few
DNA: TGTGCCAGCCAGACAGGGGGCGGCAATCAGCCCCAGCATTTT; CDR3: CASQTGGGNQPQHF; length: 14; V: TRBV19; D: TRBD1; J: TRBJ1-5; size: .
DNA: TGTGCCAGCAGCCGGACAGACATCCGCTCCTCTGGGGCCAACGTCCTGACTTTC; CDR3: CASSRTDIRSSGANVLTF; length: 18; V: TRBV27; D: .; J: TRBJ2-6; size: .
DNA: TGTGCCAGCAGCCAACACAGGGGTTTGAGGACTGAAGCTTTCTTT; CDR3: CASSQHRGLRTEAFF; length: 15; V: TRBV14; D: TRBD1; J: TRBJ1-1; size: .
DNA: TGTGCCAGCAGCTTAGTGGGACAGGAAAAAGGACTCACTGGGGCCAACGTCCTGACTTTC; CDR3: CASSLVGQEKGLTGANVLTF; length: 20; V: TRBV7-8; D: TRBD1; J: TRBJ2-6; size: .
DNA: TGTGCCAGCAGTTTAGGTCGGACGGGGAATCAGCCCCAGCATTTT; CDR3: CASSLGRTGNQPQHF; length: 15; V: TRBV28; D: .; J: TRBJ1-5; size: many
DNA: TGCAGCGGGGGGGATGAAATCGAGCAGTACTTC; CDR3: CSGGDEIEQYF; length: 11; V: TRBV29-1; D: .; J: TRBJ2-7; size: .
DNA: TGTGCCAGCAGCTTCGTGTCGGGCGGTAATTCACCCCTCCACTTT; CDR3: CASSFVSGGNSPLHF; length: 15; V: TRBV5-6; D: .; J: TRBJ1-6; size: many
DNA: TGTGCCAGCAGCCAAGGCAGAGACTCTGAAGCTTTCTTT; CDR3: CASSQGRDSEAFF; length: 13; V: TRBV4-2; D: .; J: TRBJ1-1; size: few
DNA: TGTGCCAGCAGGAGAACAACTAATGAAAAACTGTTTTTT; CDR3: CASRRTTNEKLFF; length: 13; V: TRBV2; D: .; J: TRBJ1-4; size: many
DNA: TGTGCCAGCTCACCACCCCGGGCTAGCGGGATAGTCGAGAACACCGGGGAGCTGTTTTTT; CDR3: CASSPPRASGIVENTGELFF; length: 20; V: TRBV18; D: TRBD2; J: TRBJ2-2; size: many
DNA: TGTGCCAGCAGTAAAATAAGAGGGAGCTCCTACAATGAGCAGTTCTTC; CDR3: CASSKIRGSSYNEQFF; length: 16; V: TRBV11-2; D: .; J: TRBJ2-1; size: few